Presented here are 22 T cell receptor beta chains from one specimen sequenced in a study of cytomegalovirus exposure and HLA in healthy donors. Both 60 Vbeta primers and 13 Jbeta primers went into the PCR. The table came from immunoSEQ multiplex PCR; TCRdb's copy has only in-frame clones and leaves some out. The sample lists 75,000 to 95,000 clones, about 63% occurring once. Sequencing input: PBMCs. These receptor sequences come from a woman between 25 and 40 years old in good health and CMV-seronegative.

The rearrangement links TRBV16 to TRBJ2-6; no clear D. V lost 2 bases and J lost 2, with 10 bases in between. The germline V gene encodes CDR1 KGHSY and CDR2 FQNENV. CDR3 size: 16 residues. For the CDR3, the DNA is TGTGCCAGCAGCCAAAGAGCCCTGGCTGGGGCCAACGTCCTGACTTTC. It is translated as CASSQRALAGANVLTF. The full variable domain, rest sourced from reference TRBV16 and TRBJ2-6, is GEEVAQTPKHLVRGEGQKAKLYCAPIKGHSYVFWYQQVLKNEFKFLISFQNENVFDETGMPKERFSAKCLPNSPCSLEIQATKLEDSAVYFCASSQRALAGANVLTFGAGSRLTVL.

The rearrangement links TRBV6-6 to TRBJ2-2, with D possibly being TRBD1 (5 bases). This CDR3 is built from 16 residues. Trimming left V 2 bases short and J 5 bases short, with 15 bases between. Germline CDR1 MNHNY, CDR2 SVGAGI (reference sequence). CDR3 amino acids: CASSYASQGRTGELFF. The CDR3 coding sequence is TGTGCCAGCAGTTACGCATCTCAGGGTCGGACCGGGGAGCTGTTTTTT.

The chain's CDR3 is CASSEAGGLQLFF. CDR3 DNA: TGTGCCAGCAGTGAAGCAGGCGGACTCCAACTGTTTTTT. The rearrangement links TRBV2 to TRBJ1-4; D is unclear. CDR1 SNHLY and CDR2 FYNNEI come from the germline V gene. This CDR3 has 13 amino acids. V lost 0 bases and J 12 bases, leaving 11 bases between the germline ends.

This clone was seen a few times. A far larger clone is off by one base, so a read error is likely. CDR3 DNA: TGTGCCAGCAGCCAAGGGAGAGGCTACACCTTC. This gives the protein CASSQGRGYTF. V usage is TRBV4-2 and J usage is TRBJ1-2, with D unresolved. Deletions cut 1 base from V and 8 bases from J, with 5 bases between. The CDR3 is made up of 11 amino acids. Looked up from germline, CDR1 is LGHNA and CDR2 is YNFKEQ.

The chain carries TRBV5-1 and TRBJ1-1; D unresolved. Trimming stripped 2 bases from V and 0 bases from J, with 5 bases between. Germline CDR1 is SGHRS and CDR2 is YFSETQ. There are 13 residues in the CDR3. The CDR3 coding sequence is TGCGCCAGCAGCTTCTCCTTGAACACTGAAGCTTTCTTT. This gives the protein CASSFSLNTEAFF.

This clone was observed once. The chain carries TRBV7-2 and TRBJ1-4; the D gene is possibly TRBD1 (5 bases). This CDR3 is 21 amino acids long. The V end was cut by 0 bases, the J end by 2 bases, with 25 bases between. Germline V lookup: CDR1 SGHTA, CDR2 FQGNSA. The CDR3 region is CASSLALAGVHSTRTNEKLFF. In nucleotides, the CDR3 is TGTGCCAGCAGCTTAGCTCTCGCGGGGGTACACTCAACTAGGACTAATGAAAAACTGTTTTTT.

CDR3 in amino acids: CATSRDPRGTGNTIYF. The DNA for the CDR3 is TGTGCCACCAGCAGAGATCCTAGGGGGACTGGAAACACCATATATTTT. The gene calls are TRBV15 and TRBJ1-3; weak D call: TRBD1 (6 bases). The germline V gene has CDR1 LNHNV and CDR2 YYDKDF (reference sequence). CDR3 length: 16 amino acids. V was trimmed by 0 bases and J by 2 bases, leaving 11 bases between them.

This chain joins TRBV10-1 and TRBJ1-1; tentatively, D is TRBD1 (5 bases). This CDR3 has 14 amino acids. CDR1 and CDR2 (germline): WNHNN, SYGVQD (reference sequence). The V gene lost 2 bases and the J gene lost 2 bases, with 9 bases spanning the gap. The CDR3 DNA is TGCGCCAGCAGTGAGGCAGGGCCCAACACTGAAGCTTTCTTT. It translates to CASSEAGPNTEAFF.

This clone was seen only a few times. The J gene is TRBJ1-2, the V gene TRBV7-6; D gene unclear. Germline V gives CDR1 SGHVS, CDR2 FNYEAQ. This CDR3 is 14 amino acids long. Between the trimmed V and J ends, which lost 1 base and 4 bases, there was a span of 10 bases. CDR3 loop: CASSLERIFYGYTF. The CDR3 coding sequence is TGTGCCAGCAGCTTAGAGAGGATTTTCTATGGCTACACCTTC.

This clone has only a few counts. The J gene is TRBJ2-3, the V gene TRBV6-1, with 10 positions matching TRBD2. The CDR3 has 15 residues. J lost 1 base, V lost 10 bases, and 8 bases had no gene match. Germline V gives CDR1 MNHNS, CDR2 SASEGT. CDR3 sequence: CATTRLAGGTDTQYF. The CDR3 coding sequence is TGTGCCACTACGCGCCTAGCGGGGGGCACAGATACGCAGTATTTT.

This clone is a singleton in its sample. The chain links TRBV2 to TRBJ2-7, with D perhaps matching TRBD1 (5 bases). V was trimmed by 4 bases and J by 0 bases, leaving 10 bases between them. This CDR3 is 14 amino acids long. Germline assignment: CDR1 SNHLY and CDR2 FYNNEI. The CDR3 nucleotides read TGTGCCAGCAGTGTAGGGGCGAGCTCCTACGAGCAGTACTTC. Amino acids: CASSVGASSYEQYF.

The chain has TRBV5-1 and TRBJ2-2, with D possibly being TRBD1 (6 bases). The CDR3 has 15 residues. CDR1 is SGHRS and CDR2 is YFSETQ in the germline V gene. The germline V and J ends were trimmed by 4 bases and 0 bases, with 10 bases remaining between them. Written as DNA, the CDR3 is TGCGCCAGCAGCACCGGGACACCGAACACCGGGGAGCTGTTTTTT. Translating gives CASSTGTPNTGELFF.

The CDR3 nucleotides are TGTGCCAGCAGCTTCCTTATCCAGGGCCGGGAGACCCAGTACTTC. Amino acid sequence: CASSFLIQGRETQYF. The chain is built from TRBV5-4 and TRBJ2-5; possibly TRBD1 for D (5 bases). Germline CDR1 SGHNT, CDR2 YYREEE (reference sequence). Trimming removed 2 bases at V and 5 bases at J, with 16 bases between. This CDR3 contains 15 residues.

This chain links TRBV11-3 with TRBJ1-6; 8 positions agree with TRBD1. Unmatched junction bases numbered 9, after V lost 5 bases and J lost 0 bases. The length of the CDR3 is 18 residues. Germline values: CDR1 SGHNT, CDR2 YENEEA. CDR3 loop: CASSPRTGTSSYNSPLHF. CDR3 nucleotide sequence: TGTGCCAGCAGCCCCCGGACAGGGACAAGCTCCTATAATTCACCCCTCCACTTT. Filled out from reference TRBV11-3 and TRBJ1-6, the complete variable domain reads EAGVVQSPRYKIIEKKQPVAFWCNPISGHNTLYWYLQNLGQGPELLIRYENEEAVDDSQLPKDRFSAERLKGVDSTLKIQPAELGDSAVYLCASSPRTGTSSYNSPLHFGNGTRLTVT.

This chain links TRBV6-6 with TRBJ1-6, with 8 nucleotides matching TRBD1. V lost 5 bases and J lost 5; bases outside the gene matches: 5. CDR1 is MNHNY, CDR2 SVGAGI, per germline (reference sequence). The CDR3 covers 15 residues. Written as DNA, the CDR3 is TGTGCCAGCAGTCCAGGACAGGGACATAATTCACCCCTCCACTTT. Its protein product is CASSPGQGHNSPLHF.

This clone came up a few times. This sequence joins TRBV5-8 and TRBJ2-7, with TRBD2 as a possible D gene (6 bases). Trimming shortened V by 4 bases and J by 3 bases, and 8 bases separated the two germline ends. This CDR3 has 12 residues. Germline CDR1 and CDR2: SGHTS and YDEGEE. CDR3 in DNA: TGTGCCAGCAGCCTTAGCGGCTACGAGCAGTACTTC. This translates into CASSLSGYEQYF.

The V and J genes are TRBV28 and TRBJ1-2, with 10 bases identical to TRBD1. The CDR3 runs 16 residues. J was trimmed by 4 bases and V by 5 bases; bases with no gene match: 10. Germline lookup yields CDR1 MDHEN and CDR2 SYDVKM. In DNA form, the CDR3 reads TGTGCCAGCAGTCCAGAAGGGGGACAGGGGATCTATGGCTACACCTTC. Amino acids: CASSPEGGQGIYGYTF.

The chain employs TRBV4-2 and TRBJ2-1, with 9 bases matching TRBD1. The ends lost 0 bases at V and 4 bases at J; junction bases unmatched: 7. Per the germline V gene, CDR1 is LGHNA and CDR2 is YNFKEQ. This CDR3 region has 17 residues. This CDR3 reads CASSQDATGGPYNEQFF. CDR3 sequence (DNA): TGTGCCAGCAGCCAAGATGCCACAGGGGGCCCTTACAATGAGCAGTTCTTC.

The chain uses TRBV6-1 and TRBJ2-7, with 8 positions matching TRBD1. V was clipped by 7 bases and J by 7 bases; unmatched bases: 12. There are 14 residues in the CDR3. In germline, CDR1 is MNHNS, CDR2 SASEGT. The DNA of the CDR3 is TGTGCCAGCAAGGTCGCCAGGGGGCCGTGGGAGCAGTACTTC. Amino acids: CASKVARGPWEQYF.

This chain connects TRBV9 to TRBJ2-3; weak D call: TRBD2 (5 bases). The CDR3 has 15 residues. V lost 3 bases, J lost 2 bases, and 13 bases lay in between. Germline V gives CDR1 SGDLS, CDR2 YYNGEE. The CDR3 is CASSGGPGDTDTQYF. The CDR3 nucleotides are TGTGCCAGCAGCGGAGGGCCCGGGGACACAGATACGCAGTATTTT.

The CDR3 DNA sequence: TGTGCCTGGAGTGTAAAAGCGGGAAGCCCCGGGGAGCTGTTTTTT. Amino acid sequence: CAWSVKAGSPGELFF. The V and J genes are TRBV30 and TRBJ2-2, with 7 bases fitting TRBD2. The junction had 7 bases not matched to a gene; V was cut back by 0 bases and J by 6 bases. Germline CDR1 reads GTSNPN; CDR2 reads SVGIG (reference sequence). CDR3 length equals 15 residues.

The CDR3 region is CASSLPGQPGETQYF. In DNA form, the CDR3 reads TGTGCCAGCAGTTTGCCTGGACAGCCCGGGGAGACCCAGTACTTC. This sequence joins TRBV28 and TRBJ2-5, with D possibly matching TRBD1 (6 bases). With 3 bases removed from V and 5 bases from J, the gap between germline ends came to 16 bases. The CDR3 has 15 residues. The germline V gene encodes CDR1 MDHEN and CDR2 SYDVKM.